Given below is one T cell receptor (beta chain) in context. The antigen is unknown. The study ran its PCR with 60 Vbeta and 13 Jbeta primers. Assay used: immunoSEQ multiplex PCR; TCRdb lists only in-frame clones, some missing. The data hold around 190,000 clones, with 65% to 90% observed a single time. Trimming cost V 6 bases and J 3 bases; bases outside gene matches: 7. This CDR3 has 16 residues. Germline lookup yields CDR1 MRHNA and CDR2 SNTAGT. The data are from a study of cytomegalovirus exposure and HLA in healthy donors. Study-wide points: TCR beta V- and J-gene trimming was later associated with a missense DCLRE1C variant. When presence/absence was analysed, sequencing depth was taken to be roughly uniform across donors.

This sequence originates from a woman between 45 and 65 years old in good health and CMV-seronegative. The sequenced sample consisted of PBMCs. This sequence joins TRBV6-4 and TRBJ2-7, with TRBD2 matching 14 bases. The CDR3 coding sequence is TGTGCCAGCAGGCGACTAGCGGGAGGGCCCGACTACGAGCAGTACTTC. This sequence encodes CASRRLAGGPDYEQYF.